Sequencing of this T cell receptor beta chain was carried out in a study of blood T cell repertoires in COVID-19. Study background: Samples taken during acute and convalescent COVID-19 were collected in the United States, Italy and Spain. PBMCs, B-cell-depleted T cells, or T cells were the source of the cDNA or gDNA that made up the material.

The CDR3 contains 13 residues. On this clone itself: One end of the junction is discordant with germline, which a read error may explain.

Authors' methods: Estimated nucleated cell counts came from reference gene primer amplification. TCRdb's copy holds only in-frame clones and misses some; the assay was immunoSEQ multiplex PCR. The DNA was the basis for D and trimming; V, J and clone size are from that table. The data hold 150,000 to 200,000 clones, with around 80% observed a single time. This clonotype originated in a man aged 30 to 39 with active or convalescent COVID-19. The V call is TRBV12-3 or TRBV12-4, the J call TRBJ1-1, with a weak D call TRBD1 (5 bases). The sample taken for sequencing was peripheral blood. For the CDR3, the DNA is TGTGCCAGCAGTTTCGGGGGGAACTCTGAAGCTTTCTTT. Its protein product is CASSFGGNSEAFF.